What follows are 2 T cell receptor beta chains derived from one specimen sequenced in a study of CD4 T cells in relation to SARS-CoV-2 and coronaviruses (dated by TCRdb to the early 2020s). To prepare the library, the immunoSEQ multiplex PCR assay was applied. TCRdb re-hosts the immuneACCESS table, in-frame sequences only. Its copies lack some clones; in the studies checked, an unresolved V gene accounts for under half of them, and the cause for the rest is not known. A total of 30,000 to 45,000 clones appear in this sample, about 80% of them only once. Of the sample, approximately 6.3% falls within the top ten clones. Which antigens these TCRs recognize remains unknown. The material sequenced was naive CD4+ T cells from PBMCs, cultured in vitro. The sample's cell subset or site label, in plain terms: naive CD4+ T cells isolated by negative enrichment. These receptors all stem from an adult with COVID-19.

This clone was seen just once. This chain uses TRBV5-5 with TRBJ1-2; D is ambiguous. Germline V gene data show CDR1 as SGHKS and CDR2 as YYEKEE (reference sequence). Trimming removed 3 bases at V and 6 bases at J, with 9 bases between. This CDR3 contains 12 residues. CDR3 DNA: TGTGCCAGCAGCTGGATCGTAGATGGCTACACCTTC. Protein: CASSWIVDGYTF.

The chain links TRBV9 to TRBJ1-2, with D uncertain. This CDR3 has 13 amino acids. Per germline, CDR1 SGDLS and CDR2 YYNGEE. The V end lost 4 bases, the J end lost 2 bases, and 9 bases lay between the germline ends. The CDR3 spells CASSPTENYGYTF. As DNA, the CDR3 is TGTGCCAGCAGCCCTACAGAAAACTATGGCTACACCTTC.